A selection of T cell receptor beta chains follows, all from one sample in a study of T cell responses to AZD1222 COVID-19 vaccine. Clones were sequenced by immunoSEQ multiplex PCR, and TCRdb holds only the in-frame ones, with some missing. The sample lists approximately 150,000 clones, roughly 90% occurring once. The sequenced sample was peripheral blood, obtained 28 days after the second AZD1222 dose. Receptors were obtained from an adult who received the AZD1222 COVID-19 vaccine. Each CDR3 is given with its conserved first and last residue. A D gene is named only where the DNA matches it firmly. Rows give clone size only sometimes, using once, few, many, or a class for an expanded clone.

>-|TRBJ1-1|-|TRBV19
TGTGCCAGTAGTCCCCGACACCAGAACACTGAAGCTTTCTTT
CASSPRHQNTEAFF
>-|TRBJ1-1|TRBD1|TRBV7-2
TGTGCCAGCAGCCCCTTTCCGGGACAGGGAAGTCCGGCTGAAGCTTTCTTT
CASSPFPGQGSPAEAFF
>-|TRBJ2-7|TRBD1|TRBV24-1
TGTGCCACCAGTGAGGCCGGGGCGGGACAGGGCTACGAGCAGTACTTC
CATSEAGAGQGYEQYF
>-|TRBJ2-5|-|TRBV5-1
TGCGCCAGCAGCCTCCGGGGGAATCAAGAGACCCAGTACTTC
CASSLRGNQETQYF
>-|TRBJ1-2|TRBD1|TRBV7-8
TGTGCCAGCAGCGCCAGGAAGGACAGGGCCTATGGCTACACCTTC
CASSARKDRAYGYTF
>-|TRBJ1-3|TRBD1|TRBV4-1
TGCGCCAGCAGCCAAGAACAGGGGGCGCGTGGAAACACCATATATTTT
CASSQEQGARGNTIYF
>-|TRBJ1-5|-|TRBV6-5
TGTGCCAGCATACCGCCCGGGAAAACGAATCAGCCCCAGCATTTT
CASIPPGKTNQPQHF
>-|TRBJ1-5|TRBD1|TRBV12-3/TRBV12-4
TGTGCCAGCAGTCCGGACAGGACCTCTGGGCATTTT
CASSPDRTSGHF
>-|TRBJ2-5|TRBD2|TRBV29-1
TGCAGCGTTGACGGGGTGTATTCTAGCGGGGACTGGGAGACCCAGTACTTC
CSVDGVYSSGDWETQYF
>-|TRBJ1-1|-|TRBV5-1
TGCGCCAGCAGCTTATTTAGTCGGGGGGACACTGAAGCTTTCTTT
CASSLFSRGDTEAFF
>-|TRBJ2-3|TRBD2|TRBV6-1
TGTGCCAGCAGTGAAGATGGCGGGAGAGGAGATACGCAGTATTTT
CASSEDGGRGDTQYF
>-|TRBJ1-2|TRBD1|TRBV6-5
TGTGCCAGCAGCGGGGACAGGGGCTATGGCTACACCTTC
CASSGDRGYGYTF
>-|TRBJ1-1|-|TRBV19
TGTGCCAGTAGTATTAATTGGGGGATGAACACTGAAGCTTTCTTT
CASSINWGMNTEAFF
>few|TRBJ2-2|-|TRBV7-3
TGTGCCAGCAGCTCCCAGGGGGGGTTAGCCGGGGAGCTGTTTTTT
CASSSQGGLAGELFF
>-|TRBJ1-1|TRBD1|TRBV29-1
TGCAGCGTTGGGACAGGGGTTGAAGCTTTCTTT
CSVGTGVEAFF
>-|TRBJ1-5|-|TRBV2
TGTGCCAGCAGTGAACGAACTGTCGGTCAGCCCCAGCATTTT
CASSERTVGQPQHF
>-|TRBJ1-4|-|TRBV6-1
TGTGCCAGCAGTGAAGTGGTCCTACCCGGTGAAAAACTGTTTTTT
CASSEVVLPGEKLFF
>once|TRBJ2-7|-|TRBV7-2
TGTGCCAGCAGCCCTCTCCCGGGAAGCTCCTACGAGCAGTACTTC
CASSPLPGSSYEQYF
>-|TRBJ1-6|TRBD1|TRBV7-2
TGTGCCAGCAGCTCAGGACAGGGCGATAATTCACCCCTCCACTTT
CASSSGQGDNSPLHF
>-|TRBJ1-1|-|TRBV27
TGTGCCAGCAGTTCTTACAGGGTTGGCACTGAAGCTTTCTTT
CASSSYRVGTEAFF
>-|TRBJ1-3|-|TRBV4-1
TGCGCCAGCAGCCAAGCGGGGGCGCGTGGAAACACCATATATTTT
CASSQAGARGNTIYF
>-|TRBJ1-2|TRBD1|TRBV5-6
TGTGCCAGCTACTCCCGGACAGGGAAAGGCTACACCTTC
CASYSRTGKGYTF
>few|TRBJ2-7|TRBD2|TRBV18
TGTGCCAGCTCACCACTGGGGTGGGAGGGCTACGAGCAGTACTTC
CASSPLGWEGYEQYF
>-|TRBJ2-1|TRBD2|TRBV4-3
TGCGCCAGCAGCCAGACTAGCAACTCCTACAATGAGCAGTTCTTC
CASSQTSNSYNEQFF
>few|TRBJ2-7|TRBD1|TRBV7-8
TGTGCCAGCAGCTTAGTGGGACAGGGTTCCTACGAGCAGTACTTC
CASSLVGQGSYEQYF
>-|TRBJ1-5|-|TRBV19
TGTGCCAGTATTGGCACAGAACTTAGCAATCAGCCCCAGCATTTT
CASIGTELSNQPQHF
>-|TRBJ1-2|-|TRBV5-4
TGTGCCAGCAGCCCAGAATCTAGGGGGGACTATGGCTACACCTTC
CASSPESRGDYGYTF
>once|TRBJ1-5|-|TRBV7-9
TGTGCCAGCAGCCATTTGGGGGATCAGCCCCAGCATTTT
CASSHLGDQPQHF
>-|TRBJ2-2|-|TRBV6-2/TRBV6-3
TGTGCCAGCAGTAGTGTCGAACAGGGTTTTTACACCGGGGAGCTGTTTTTT
CASSSVEQGFYTGELFF
>-|TRBJ1-2|-|TRBV7-9
TGTGCCAGCAGCGCCGGTAGGGGTGGCTACACCTTC
CASSAGRGGYTF
>-|TRBJ2-1|TRBD1|TRBV11-3
TGTGCCAGCAGCTGGGGACAGTACAATGAGCAGTTCTTC
CASSWGQYNEQFF
>once|TRBJ1-1|TRBD1|TRBV11-2
TGTGCCAGCACAAGACAGGGGGTAATCACTGAAGCTTTCTTT
CASTRQGVITEAFF
>few|TRBJ1-2|-|TRBV30
TGTGCCTGGAGTGACGAGGGAGGCTATGGCTACACCTTC
CAWSDEGGYGYTF
>once|TRBJ1-1|-|TRBV5-6
TGTGCCAGCAGCACCCCCGGGACACCCACGGTGACCACTGAAGCTTTCTTT
CASSTPGTPTVTTEAFF
>-|TRBJ1-2|-|TRBV3-1/TRBV3-2
TGTGCCAGCAGCCAATCCTTGGTTAACTATGGCTACACCTTC
CASSQSLVNYGYTF